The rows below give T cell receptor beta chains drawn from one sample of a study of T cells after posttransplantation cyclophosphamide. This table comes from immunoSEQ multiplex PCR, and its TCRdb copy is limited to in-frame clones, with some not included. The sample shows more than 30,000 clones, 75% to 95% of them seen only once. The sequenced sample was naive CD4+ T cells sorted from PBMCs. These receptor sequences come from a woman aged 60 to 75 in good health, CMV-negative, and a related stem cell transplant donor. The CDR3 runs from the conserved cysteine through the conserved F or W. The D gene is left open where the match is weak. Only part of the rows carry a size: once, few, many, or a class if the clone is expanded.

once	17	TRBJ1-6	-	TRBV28	TGTGCCAGCAGCTCCCCGGCAGGTTCATCTGTATATTCACCCCTCCACTTT	CASSSPAGSSVYSPLHF
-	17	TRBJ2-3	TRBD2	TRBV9	TGTGCCAGCAGCGGGGCGGGAGGTACGACGCCCCCAGATACGCAGTATTTT	CASSGAGGTTPPDTQYF
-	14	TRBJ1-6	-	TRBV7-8	TGTGCCAGCAGCTTACAGGGGCGAGGGTCACCCCTCCACTTT	CASSLQGRGSPLHF
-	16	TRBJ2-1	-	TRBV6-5	TGTGCCAGCAGTTACCTCGGGTCAGGGACAAACAATGAGCAGTTCTTC	CASSYLGSGTNNEQFF
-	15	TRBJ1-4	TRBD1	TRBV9	TGTGCCAGCAGCGTAGTTCAGGGGGGCGGTGAAAAACTGTTTTTT	CASSVVQGGGEKLFF
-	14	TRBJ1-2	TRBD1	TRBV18	TGTGCCAGCTCACCACGGGGACAGTACTATGGCTACACCTTC	CASSPRGQYYGYTF
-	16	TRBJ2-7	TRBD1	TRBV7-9	TGTGCCAGCAGCTTATTTGGGACAGGGGGCTCCTACGAGCAGTACTTC	CASSLFGTGGSYEQYF
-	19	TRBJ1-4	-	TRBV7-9	TGTGCCAGCAGCTTAGTTTCTGGGAAAGTTTCGCGAGGACACGGGAAACTGTTTTTT	CASSLVSGKVSRGHGKLFF
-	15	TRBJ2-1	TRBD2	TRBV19	TGTGCCAGTACTTCCAAGGGACTAGAAAACAATGAGCAGTTCTTC	CASTSKGLENNEQFF
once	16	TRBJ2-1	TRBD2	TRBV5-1	TGCGCCAGCAGCCCCGACCCTAGCGGGGGCTACAATGAGCAGTTCTTC	CASSPDPSGGYNEQFF
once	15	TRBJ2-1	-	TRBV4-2	TGTGCCAGCAGCCAAGGCGGCGCAAGCCTTAATGAGCAGTTCTTC	CASSQGGASLNEQFF
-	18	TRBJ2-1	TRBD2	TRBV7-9	TGTGCCAGCAGCGGGGCCCGGCCAGCGGGGGGTTTACCCCATGAGCAGTTCTTC	CASSGARPAGGLPHEQFF
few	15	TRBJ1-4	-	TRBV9	TGTGCCAGCAGCGCTAAGGGGGGGCGGATTGAAAAACTGTTTTTT	CASSAKGGRIEKLFF
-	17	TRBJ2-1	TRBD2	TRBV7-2	TGTGCCAGCAGCTGGGGCGGGACTACGAGCTCCTACAATGAGCAGTTCTTC	CASSWGGTTSSYNEQFF